This T cell receptor (beta chain) was found in a study of shared clonotypes between healthy human individuals. Study-wide findings and caveats: It was only blood that was sampled, and tissue repertoires likely differ. Investigators expected sequencing depth to affect clonotype sharing among donors.

For this clone: Antigen specificity is unknown.

Germline V lookup: CDR1 SGHRS, CDR2 YFSETQ. V lost 6 bases and J 2 bases, leaving 12 bases between the germline ends. This CDR3 region has 13 residues. The assay used deep level. Each subset's genomic DNA was shared equally among a number of immunoSEQ plates. Sequencing used immunoSEQ multiplex PCR; TCRdb keeps in-frame clones, though not all of them. This table holds approximately 500,000 clones, around 79% found once. Sequences were obtained from PBMCs. The V and J genes are TRBV5-1 and TRBJ2-7; D is perhaps TRBD2 (6 bases). The source is a woman between 40 and 55 years old in good health. Some clones in this sample may be carry-over from other donors' samples. CDR3 bases: TGCGCCAGCACTGATGGAGGGCCCTACGAGCAGTACTTC. This codes for CASTDGGPYEQYF.